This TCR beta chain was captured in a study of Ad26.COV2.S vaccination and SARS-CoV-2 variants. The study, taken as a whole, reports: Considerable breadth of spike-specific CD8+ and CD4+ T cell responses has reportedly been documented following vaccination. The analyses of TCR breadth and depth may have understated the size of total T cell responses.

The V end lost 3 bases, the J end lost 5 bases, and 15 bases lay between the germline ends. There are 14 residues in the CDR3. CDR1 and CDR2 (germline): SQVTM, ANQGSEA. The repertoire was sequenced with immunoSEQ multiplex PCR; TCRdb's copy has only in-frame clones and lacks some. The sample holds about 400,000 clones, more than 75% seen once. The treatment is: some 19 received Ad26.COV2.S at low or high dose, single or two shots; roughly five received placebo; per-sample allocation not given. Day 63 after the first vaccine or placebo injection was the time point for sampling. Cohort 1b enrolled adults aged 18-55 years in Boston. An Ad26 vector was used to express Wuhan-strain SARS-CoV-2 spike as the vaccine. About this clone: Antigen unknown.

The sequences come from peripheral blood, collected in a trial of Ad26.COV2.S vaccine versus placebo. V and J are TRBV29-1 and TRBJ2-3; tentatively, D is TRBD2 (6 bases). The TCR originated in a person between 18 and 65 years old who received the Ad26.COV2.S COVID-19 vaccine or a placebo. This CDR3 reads CSVEGGFVRDTQYF. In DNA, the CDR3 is TGCAGCGTTGAGGGAGGATTTGTGAGAGATACGCAGTATTTT.